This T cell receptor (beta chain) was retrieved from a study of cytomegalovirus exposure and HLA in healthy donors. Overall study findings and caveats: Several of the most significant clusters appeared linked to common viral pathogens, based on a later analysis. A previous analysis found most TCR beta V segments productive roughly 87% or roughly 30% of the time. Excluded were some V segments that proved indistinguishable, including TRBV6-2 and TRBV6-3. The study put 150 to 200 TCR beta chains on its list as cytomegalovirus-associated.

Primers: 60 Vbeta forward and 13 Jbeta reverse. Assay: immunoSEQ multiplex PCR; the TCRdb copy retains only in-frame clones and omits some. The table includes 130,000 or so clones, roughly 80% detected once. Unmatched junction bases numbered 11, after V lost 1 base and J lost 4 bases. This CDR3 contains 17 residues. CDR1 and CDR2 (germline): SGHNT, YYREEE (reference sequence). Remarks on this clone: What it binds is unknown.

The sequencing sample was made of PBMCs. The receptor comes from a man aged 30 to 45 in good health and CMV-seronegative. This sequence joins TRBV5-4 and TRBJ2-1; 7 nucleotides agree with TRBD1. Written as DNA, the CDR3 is TGTGCCAGCAGCTTGACGACTCGGCGGACAGGTTACAATGAGCAGTTCTTC. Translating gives CASSLTTRRTGYNEQFF.